What follows are 11 T cell receptor beta chains derived from one specimen sequenced in a study of control samples from healthy donors and cancer patients (dated by TCRdb to about 2020). The protocol used for the library was the immunoSEQ multiplex PCR assay. TCRdb stores this immuneACCESS table with in-frame sequences only. Part of the clones is absent; in the studies checked, under half of the shortfall reflects unresolved V genes, and no reason is known for the rest. This sample is represented by 85,000 to 90,000 clones; about 89% of them were singletons. Of the sample, under 25% falls within the top ten clones. Sample: blood. These receptors all stem from a man aged 25-45 years in good health.

The V call is TRBV18, the J call TRBJ2-6; the match to TRBD1 covers 8 bases. CDR1 KGHSH and CDR2 LQKENI come from the germline V gene. V was clipped by 4 bases and J by 0 bases; unmatched bases: 5. The CDR3 runs to 17 residues. CDR3 bases: TGTGCCAGCTCACGGGGACAGGCCAACTCTGGGGCCAACGTCCTGACTTTC. Translating gives CASSRGQANSGANVLTF. Drawing the rest from reference TRBV18 and TRBJ2-6, the complete variable domain is NAGVMQNPRHLVRRRGQEARLRCSPMKGHSHVYWYRQLPEEGLKFMVYLQKENIIDESGMPKERFSAEFPKEGPSILRIQQVVRGDSAAYFCASSRGQANSGANVLTFGAGSRLTVL.

The chain carries TRBV19 and TRBJ1-1, with 7 bases identical to TRBD1. This CDR3 is 13 amino acids long. After removal of 8 bases from V and 8 bases from J, the junction contained 11 bases not matched to a gene. Germline V gene data show CDR1 as LNHDA and CDR2 as SQIVND (reference sequence). CDR3 sequence reads: CASAGTVLSEAFF. CDR3 DNA sequence: TGTGCCAGTGCCGGGACAGTTCTATCAGAAGCTTTCTTT.

The chain uses TRBV12-5 and TRBJ1-1; tentative D call: TRBD1 (6 bases). The CDR3 loop spans 14 amino acids. From germline, CDR1 is LGHNT and CDR2 FRNRAP. The ends were cut back, 7 bases at V and 1 base at J, with 13 bases in the middle. The CDR3 DNA reads TGTGCTAGTGCCTTGGGACACCGGAACACTGAAGCTTTCTTT. Its protein product is CASALGHRNTEAFF. The complete variable domain, with remaining parts taken from reference TRBV12-5 and TRBJ1-1, reads DARVTQTPRHKVTEMGQEVTMRCQPILGHNTVFWYRQTMMQGLELLAYFRNRAPLDDSGMPKDRFSAEMPDATLATLKIQPSEPRDSAVYFCASALGHRNTEAFFGQGTRLTVV.

The gene calls are TRBV18 and TRBJ1-1; D is uncertain. The V and J ends lost 3 bases and 1 base respectively, with 12 bases between them. This CDR3 is 15 amino acids long. Looked up from germline, CDR1 is KGHSH and CDR2 is LQKENI. CDR3 protein: CASSPGVDWNTEAFF. The CDR3, as DNA: TGTGCCAGCTCACCCGGGGTAGATTGGAACACTGAAGCTTTCTTT.

This chain connects TRBV5-4 to TRBJ2-1; TRBD1 agrees at 9 bases. The germline gives CDR1 SGHNT, CDR2 YYREEE (reference sequence). CDR3 length equals 14 residues. Trimming cost V 4 bases and J 6 bases; bases outside gene matches: 5. CDR3 loop: CASSRGQGGNEQFF. For the CDR3, the DNA is TGTGCCAGCAGCCGGGGACAGGGAGGCAATGAGCAGTTCTTC.

This clone came up once. V gene TRBV7-3 combines with J gene TRBJ2-1; a weak D match, TRBD1 (5 bases). In germline, CDR1 is SGHTA, CDR2 FQGTGA. The CDR3 spans 13 residues. V was shortened by 2 bases and J by 6 bases, with 8 bases between the two germline ends. CDR3 nucleotide sequence: TGTGCCAGCAGCTTAGGACATATCAATGAGCAGTTCTTC. Protein: CASSLGHINEQFF.

The V gene is TRBV3-1 (or the pseudogene TRBV3-2), the J gene TRBJ1-6, with D possibly TRBD1 on 5 matching bases. Trimming shortened V by 1 base and J by 6 bases, and 10 bases separated the two germline ends. CDR1 and CDR2 from the germline V gene are LGHDT and YNNKEL (reference sequence). This CDR3 has 15 amino acids. CDR3 nucleotides: TGTGCCAGCAGCCAAGGGGGACCCTCTAATTCACCCCTCCACTTT. Its protein product is CASSQGGPSNSPLHF.

The V call is TRBV5-4, the J call TRBJ2-6; 9 bases line up with TRBD1. V lost 4 bases and J lost 4; bases outside the gene matches: 12. This CDR3 has 18 amino acids. CDR1 and CDR2 from the germline V gene are SGHNT and YYREEE (reference sequence). This CDR3 reads CASSEGTGQGSGANVLTF. In nucleotides, the CDR3 is TGTGCCAGCAGCGAAGGGACGGGACAGGGCTCAGGGGCCAACGTCCTGACTTTC.

The chain uses TRBV27 and TRBJ1-6; a weak D match, TRBD1 (6 bases). Trimming pared 5 bases from V and 7 bases from J, leaving 12 bases between. This CDR3 has 14 residues. Germline V lookup: CDR1 MNHEY, CDR2 SMNVEV (reference sequence). The CDR3, as DNA: TGTGCCAGCAGTCGGGGGGGCGACAATTCACCCCTCCACTTT. Amino acid sequence: CASSRGGDNSPLHF.

This clone has just one count. The chain couples TRBV19 to TRBJ1-2, with a tentative D call TRBD1 (5 bases). Germline CDR1 reads LNHDA; CDR2 reads SQIVND (reference sequence). Trimming shortened V by 3 bases and J by 0 bases, and 11 bases separated the two germline ends. The CDR3 totals 15 residues. The CDR3 DNA reads TGTGCCAGTAGTATCTTGGGGGGAACTAACTATGGCTACACCTTC. It specifies CASSILGGTNYGYTF.

V and J are TRBV5-1 and TRBJ2-6; D may match TRBD1 or TRBD2 (5 bases each). Germline assignment: CDR1 SGHRS and CDR2 YFSETQ. Trimming stripped 4 bases from V and 0 bases from J, with 11 bases between. The CDR3 contains 16 residues. CDR3 DNA: TGCGCCAGCAGCCGGGACGGTCACTCTGGGGCCAACGTCCTGACTTTC. Translated: CASSRDGHSGANVLTF. Full variable domain (outside the CDR3, taken from reference TRBV5-1 and TRBJ2-6): KAGVTQTPRYLIKTRGQQVTLSCSPISGHRSVSWYQQTPGQGLQFLFEYFSETQRNKGNFPGRFSGRQFSNSRSEMNVSTLELGDSALYLCASSRDGHSGANVLTFGAGSRLTVL.